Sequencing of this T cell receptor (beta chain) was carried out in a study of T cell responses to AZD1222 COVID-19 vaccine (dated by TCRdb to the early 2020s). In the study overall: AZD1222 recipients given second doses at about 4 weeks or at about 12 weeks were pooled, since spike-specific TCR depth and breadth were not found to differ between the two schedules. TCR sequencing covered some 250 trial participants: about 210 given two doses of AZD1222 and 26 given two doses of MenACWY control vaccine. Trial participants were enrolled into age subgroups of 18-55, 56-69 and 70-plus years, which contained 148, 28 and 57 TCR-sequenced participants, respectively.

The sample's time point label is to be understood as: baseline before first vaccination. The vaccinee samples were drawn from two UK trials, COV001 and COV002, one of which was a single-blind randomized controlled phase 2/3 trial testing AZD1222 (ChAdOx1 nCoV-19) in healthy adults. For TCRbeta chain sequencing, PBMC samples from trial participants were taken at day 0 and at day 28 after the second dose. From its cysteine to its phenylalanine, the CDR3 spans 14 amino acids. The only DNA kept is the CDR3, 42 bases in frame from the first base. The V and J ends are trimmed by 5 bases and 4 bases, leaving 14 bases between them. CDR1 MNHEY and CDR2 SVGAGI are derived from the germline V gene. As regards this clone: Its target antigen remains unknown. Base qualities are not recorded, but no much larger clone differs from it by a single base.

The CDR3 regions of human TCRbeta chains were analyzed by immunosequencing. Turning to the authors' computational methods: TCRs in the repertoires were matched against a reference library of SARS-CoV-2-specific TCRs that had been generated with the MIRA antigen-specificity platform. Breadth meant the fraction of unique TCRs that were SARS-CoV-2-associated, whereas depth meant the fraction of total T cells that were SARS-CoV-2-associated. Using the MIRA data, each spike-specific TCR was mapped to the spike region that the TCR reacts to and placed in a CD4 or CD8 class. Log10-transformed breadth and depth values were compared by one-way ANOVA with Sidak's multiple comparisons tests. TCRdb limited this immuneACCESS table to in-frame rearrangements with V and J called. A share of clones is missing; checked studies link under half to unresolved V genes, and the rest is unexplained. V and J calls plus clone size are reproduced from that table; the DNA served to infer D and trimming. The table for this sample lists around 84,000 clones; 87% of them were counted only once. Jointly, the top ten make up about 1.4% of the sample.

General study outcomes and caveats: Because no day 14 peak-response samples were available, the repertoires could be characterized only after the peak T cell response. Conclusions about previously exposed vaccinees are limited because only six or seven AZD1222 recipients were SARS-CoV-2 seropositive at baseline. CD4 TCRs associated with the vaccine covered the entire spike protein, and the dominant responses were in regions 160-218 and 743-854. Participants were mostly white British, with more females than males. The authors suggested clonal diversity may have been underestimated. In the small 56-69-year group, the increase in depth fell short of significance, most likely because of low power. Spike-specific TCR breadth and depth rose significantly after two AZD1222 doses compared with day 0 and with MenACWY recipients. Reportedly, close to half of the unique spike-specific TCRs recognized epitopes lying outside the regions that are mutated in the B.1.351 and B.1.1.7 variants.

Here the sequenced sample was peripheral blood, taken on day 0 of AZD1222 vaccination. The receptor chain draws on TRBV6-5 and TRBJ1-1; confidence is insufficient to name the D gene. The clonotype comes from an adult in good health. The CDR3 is CASSTHRGRTEAFF. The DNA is TGTGCCAGCAGTACTCACAGAGGACGCACTGAAGCTTTCTTT.